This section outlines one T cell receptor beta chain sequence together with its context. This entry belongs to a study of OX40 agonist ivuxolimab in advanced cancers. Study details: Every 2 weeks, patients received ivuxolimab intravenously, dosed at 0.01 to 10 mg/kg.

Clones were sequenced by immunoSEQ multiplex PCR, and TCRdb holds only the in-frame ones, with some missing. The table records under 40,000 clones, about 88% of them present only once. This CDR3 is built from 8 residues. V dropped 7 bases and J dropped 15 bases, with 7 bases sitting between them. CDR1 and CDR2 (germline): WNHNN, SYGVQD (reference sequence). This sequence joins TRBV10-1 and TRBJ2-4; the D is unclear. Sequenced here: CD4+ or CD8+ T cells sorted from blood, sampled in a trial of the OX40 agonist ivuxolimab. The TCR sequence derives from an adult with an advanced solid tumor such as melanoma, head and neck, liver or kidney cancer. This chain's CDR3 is CASTRRYF. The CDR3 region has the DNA TGCGCCAGCACTAGACGGTACTTC.